One T cell receptor beta chain is described in this entry. It lacks a known antigen. The record has no base qualities; no much larger clone is one base away. Because repertoires were sampled repeatedly during chemoradiotherapy, clonal expansion in the tumor microenvironment could be followed. The sample belongs to a study of chemoradiotherapy in HPV16-positive cancers (dated by TCRdb to between 2021 and 2024). For the study in its entirety: Functional T-cell assays on cells from two HPV16-positive patients defined candidate HPV-specific T-cell clones and common TCR motifs. The candidate HPV-specific TCRs and motifs were subsequently tracked in TCR repertoires obtained from approximately 86 patients with HPV-related cancers. The study asked whether T-cell immunity against the HPV oncoproteins E6 and E7 changes during chemoradiotherapy and whether it affects survival.

General findings and caveats noted by the study authors: Expansion of candidate HPV-specific clones and E7-related TCR motifs was observed in the tumor microenvironment during treatment, whereas no such expansion was observed for non-HPV-specific T cells. The survival association was reported for HPV16-positive patients, and the functional definition of HPV-specific T cells was derived from only a couple of HPV16-positive patients. Among HPV16-positive patients, expansion of HPV-responsive T cells during chemoradiotherapy was associated with better recurrence-free survival.

CDR1 and CDR2 (SGHTA, FQGTGA) derive from the germline V gene. The CDR3, from cysteine to phenylalanine, totals 15 residues. Solely the CDR3 DNA is kept, with 45 bases framed from the first base. V is clipped by 4 bases and J by 3 bases, and the sequence between their germline boundaries is 10 bases long. Receptor amplification or capture employed the immunoSEQ multiplex PCR assay. Not all clones reach the TCRdb copy of this immuneACCESS table, which keeps in-frame sequences only. Checked studies attribute under half of the gap to unresolved V genes and leave the rest unexplained. The sample records tens of thousands of clones, roughly 87% of which are singletons. Jointly, the top ten make up about 3.1% of the sample.

This specimen was blood, taken from a patient who underwent chemoradiotherapy. The TCR was taken from a human donor with HPV-associated anogenital cancer. The chain is encoded by TRBV7-3 joined to TRBJ1-6; no D segment can be confidently identified. In nucleotide form, the sequence is TGTGCCAGCAGCTCTCAGGCAGACTATAATTCACCCCTCCACTTT. It translates to CASSSQADYNSPLHF.